Listed here is a single T cell receptor beta chain. The sort gate was single viable CD3+CD4+CD8-CD45RO+ cells for memory CD4+ T cells. V lost 2 bases and J lost 3, with 12 bases in between. Germline V CDR1 and CDR2: SGHRS, YFSETQ. There are 15 residues in the CDR3. This table comes from immunoSEQ multiplex PCR, and its TCRdb copy is limited to in-frame clones, with some not included. Of 40,000 or so clones listed, around three quarters are singletons. This sample is part of a study of memory CD4+ T cells and cytomegalovirus serostatus. Source material: memory CD4+ T cells from blood. This receptor was obtained from an adult in good health and CMV-seronegative. The chain recombines TRBV5-1 with TRBJ2-1, with D perhaps matching TRBD2 (5 bases). DNA for the CDR3: TGCGCCAGCAGCTTTCGGACTGAGGGCTACAATGAGCAGTTCTTC. Its translation is CASSFRTEGYNEQFF.